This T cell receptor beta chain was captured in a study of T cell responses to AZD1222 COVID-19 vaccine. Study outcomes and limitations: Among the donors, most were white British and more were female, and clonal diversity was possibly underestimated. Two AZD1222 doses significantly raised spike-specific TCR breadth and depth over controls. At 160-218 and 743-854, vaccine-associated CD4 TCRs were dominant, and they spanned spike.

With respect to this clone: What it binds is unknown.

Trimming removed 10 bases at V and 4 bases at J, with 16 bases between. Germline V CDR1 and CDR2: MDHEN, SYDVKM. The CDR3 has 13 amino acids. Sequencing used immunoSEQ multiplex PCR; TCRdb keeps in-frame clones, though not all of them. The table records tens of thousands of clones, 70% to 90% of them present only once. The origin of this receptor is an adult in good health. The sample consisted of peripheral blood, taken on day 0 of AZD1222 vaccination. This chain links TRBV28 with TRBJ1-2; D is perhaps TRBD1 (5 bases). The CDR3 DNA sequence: TGTGCCACCGGGAGAACGGGGGGCTATGGCTACACCTTC. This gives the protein CATGRTGGYGYTF.